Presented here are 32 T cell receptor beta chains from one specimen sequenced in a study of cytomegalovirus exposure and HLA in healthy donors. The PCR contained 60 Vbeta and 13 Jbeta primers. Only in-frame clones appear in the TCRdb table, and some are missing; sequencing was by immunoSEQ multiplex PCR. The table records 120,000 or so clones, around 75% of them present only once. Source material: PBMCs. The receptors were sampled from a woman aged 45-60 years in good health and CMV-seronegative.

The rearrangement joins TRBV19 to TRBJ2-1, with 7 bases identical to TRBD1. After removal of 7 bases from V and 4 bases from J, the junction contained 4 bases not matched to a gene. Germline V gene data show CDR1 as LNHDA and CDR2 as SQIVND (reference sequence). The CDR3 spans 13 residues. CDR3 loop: CASKGTVYNEQFF. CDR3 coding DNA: TGTGCCAGTAAGGGGACAGTTTACAATGAGCAGTTCTTC.

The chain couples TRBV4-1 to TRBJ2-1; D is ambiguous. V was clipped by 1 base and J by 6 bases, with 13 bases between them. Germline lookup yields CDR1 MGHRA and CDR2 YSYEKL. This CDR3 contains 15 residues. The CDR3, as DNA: TGCGCCAGCAGCCAAGGCGGCCGCACCCTCAATGAGCAGTTCTTC. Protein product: CASSQGGRTLNEQFF.

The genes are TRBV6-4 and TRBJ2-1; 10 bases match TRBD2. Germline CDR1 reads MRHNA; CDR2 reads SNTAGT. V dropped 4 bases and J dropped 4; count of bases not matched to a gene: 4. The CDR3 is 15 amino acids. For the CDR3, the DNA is TGTGCCAGCAGTGCCGGGACTAGCGATTACAATGAGCAGTTCTTC. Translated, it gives CASSAGTSDYNEQFF.

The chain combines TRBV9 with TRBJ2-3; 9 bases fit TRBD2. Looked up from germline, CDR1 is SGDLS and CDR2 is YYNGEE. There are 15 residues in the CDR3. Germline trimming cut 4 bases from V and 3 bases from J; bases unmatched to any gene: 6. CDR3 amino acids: CASSPLTSGTDTQYF. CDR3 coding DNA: TGTGCCAGCAGCCCGTTGACTAGCGGAACAGATACGCAGTATTTT.

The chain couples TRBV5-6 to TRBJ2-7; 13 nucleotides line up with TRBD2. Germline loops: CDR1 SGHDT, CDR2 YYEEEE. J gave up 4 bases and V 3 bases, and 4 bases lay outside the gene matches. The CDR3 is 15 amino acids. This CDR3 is CASSSWTSGSYEQYF. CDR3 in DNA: TGTGCCAGCAGCTCCTGGACTAGCGGGAGTTACGAGCAGTACTTC.

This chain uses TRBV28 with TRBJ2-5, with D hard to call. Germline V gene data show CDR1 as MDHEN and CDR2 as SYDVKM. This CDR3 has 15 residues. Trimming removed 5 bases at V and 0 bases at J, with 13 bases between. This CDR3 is CASSGNLRDQETQYF. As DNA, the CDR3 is TGTGCCAGCAGTGGAAACCTCCGGGACCAAGAGACCCAGTACTTC.

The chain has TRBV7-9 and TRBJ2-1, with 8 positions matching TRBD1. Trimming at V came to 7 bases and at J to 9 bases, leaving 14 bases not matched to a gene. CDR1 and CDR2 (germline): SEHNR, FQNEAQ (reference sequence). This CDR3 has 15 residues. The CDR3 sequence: CASTPLLDRVVEQFF. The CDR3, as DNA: TGTGCCAGCACCCCCCTTTTGGACAGGGTGGTTGAGCAGTTCTTC.

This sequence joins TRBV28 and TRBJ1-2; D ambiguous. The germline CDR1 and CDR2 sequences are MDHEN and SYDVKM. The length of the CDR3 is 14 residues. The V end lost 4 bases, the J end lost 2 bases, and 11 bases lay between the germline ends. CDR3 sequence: CASSSVWQNYGYTF. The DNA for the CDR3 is TGTGCCAGCAGTTCTGTTTGGCAGAACTATGGCTACACCTTC.

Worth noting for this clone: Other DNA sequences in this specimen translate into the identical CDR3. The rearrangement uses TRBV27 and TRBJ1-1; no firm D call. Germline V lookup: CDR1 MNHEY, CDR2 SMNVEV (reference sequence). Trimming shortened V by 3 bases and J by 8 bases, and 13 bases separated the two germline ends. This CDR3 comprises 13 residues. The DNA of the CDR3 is TGTGCCAGCAGTTTCGCGTGGACGGGGGAAGCTTTCTTT. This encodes CASSFAWTGEAFF.

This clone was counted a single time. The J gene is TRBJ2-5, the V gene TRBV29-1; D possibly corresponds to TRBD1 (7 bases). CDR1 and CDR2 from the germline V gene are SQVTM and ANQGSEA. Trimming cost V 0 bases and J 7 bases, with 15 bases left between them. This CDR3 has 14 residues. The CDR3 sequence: CSVEDSAGGTTQYF. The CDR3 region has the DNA TGCAGCGTTGAAGACTCGGCAGGGGGGACGACCCAGTACTTC.

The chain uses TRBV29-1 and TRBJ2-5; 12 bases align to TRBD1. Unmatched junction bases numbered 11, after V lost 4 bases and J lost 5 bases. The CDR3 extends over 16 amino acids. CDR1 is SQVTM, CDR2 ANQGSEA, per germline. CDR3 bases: TGCAGCGTTGGGCCTACCGGGACAGGGGGCGGGGAGACCCAGTACTTC. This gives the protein CSVGPTGTGGGETQYF.

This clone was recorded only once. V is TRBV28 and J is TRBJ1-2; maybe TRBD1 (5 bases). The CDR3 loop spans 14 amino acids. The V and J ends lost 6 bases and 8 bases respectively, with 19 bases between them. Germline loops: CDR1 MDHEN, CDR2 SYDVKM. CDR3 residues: CASSPVGRVGGYTF. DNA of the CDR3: TGTGCCAGCAGCCCGGTCGGCAGGGTAGGCGGCTACACCTTC.

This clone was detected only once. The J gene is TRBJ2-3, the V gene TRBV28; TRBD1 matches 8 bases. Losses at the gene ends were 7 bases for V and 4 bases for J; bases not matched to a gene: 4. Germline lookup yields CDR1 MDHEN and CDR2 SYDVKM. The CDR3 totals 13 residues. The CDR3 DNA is TGTGCCAGCAAAAGACAGGGGCCAGATACGCAGTATTTT. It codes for CASKRQGPDTQYF.

CDR3 residues: CAIRGEDTPQHF. The CDR3 DNA follows: TGTGCCATCAGGGGGGAGGATACGCCCCAGCATTTT. This rearrangement joins TRBV10-3 to TRBJ1-5; perhaps TRBD1 as D (5 bases). Germline CDR1 is ENHRY and CDR2 is SYGVKD. Trimming removed 6 bases at V and 9 bases at J, with 12 bases between. CDR3 size: 12 residues.

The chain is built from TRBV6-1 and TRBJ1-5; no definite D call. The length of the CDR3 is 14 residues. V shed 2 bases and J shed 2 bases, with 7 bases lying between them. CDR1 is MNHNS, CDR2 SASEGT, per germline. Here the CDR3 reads CASSELGGNQPQHF. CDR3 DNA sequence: TGTGCCAGCAGTGAATTGGGCGGCAATCAGCCCCAGCATTTT.

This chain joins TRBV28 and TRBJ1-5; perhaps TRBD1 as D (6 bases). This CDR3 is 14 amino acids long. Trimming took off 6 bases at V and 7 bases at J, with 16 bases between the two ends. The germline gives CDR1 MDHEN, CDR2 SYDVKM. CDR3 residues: CASRLPGVRQPQHF. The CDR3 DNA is TGTGCCAGCAGGTTGCCAGGGGTTAGGCAGCCCCAGCATTTT.

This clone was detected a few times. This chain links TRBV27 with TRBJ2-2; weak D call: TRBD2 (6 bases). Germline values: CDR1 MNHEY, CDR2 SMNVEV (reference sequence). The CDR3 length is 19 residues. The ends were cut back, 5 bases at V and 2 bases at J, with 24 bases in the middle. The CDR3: CASSALLVRESGNTGELFF. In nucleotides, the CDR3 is TGTGCCAGCAGTGCCCTCCTTGTCCGGGAGAGCGGAAACACCGGGGAGCTGTTTTTT.

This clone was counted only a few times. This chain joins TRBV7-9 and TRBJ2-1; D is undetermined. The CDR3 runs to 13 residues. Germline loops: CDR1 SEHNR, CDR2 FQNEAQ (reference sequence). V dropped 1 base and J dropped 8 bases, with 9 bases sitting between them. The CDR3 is CASSLESRDEQFF. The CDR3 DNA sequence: TGTGCCAGCAGCTTAGAGTCACGCGATGAGCAGTTCTTC.

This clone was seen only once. The CDR3: CASSTPAGEQETQYF. CDR3 nucleotides: TGTGCCAGCAGTACCCCGGCAGGGGAACAAGAGACCCAGTACTTC. This rearrangement joins TRBV25-1 to TRBJ2-5; TRBD1 might be the D (6 bases). CDR3 length: 15 residues. Deletions cut 5 bases from V and 2 bases from J, with 15 bases between. From germline, CDR1 is MGHDK and CDR2 SYGVNS. The full variable domain, with the rest looked up from reference TRBV25-1 and TRBJ2-5, is EADIYQTPRYLVIGTGKKITLECSQTMGHDKMYWYQQDPGMELHLIHYSYGVNSTEKGDLSSESTVSRIRTEHFPLTLESARPSHTSQYLCASSTPAGEQETQYFGPGTRLLVL.

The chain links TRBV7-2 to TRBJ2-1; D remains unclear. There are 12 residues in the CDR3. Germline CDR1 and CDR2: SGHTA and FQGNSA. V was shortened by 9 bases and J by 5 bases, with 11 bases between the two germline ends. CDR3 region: CASTITNNEQFF. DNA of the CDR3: TGTGCCAGTACCATCACAAACAATGAGCAGTTCTTC.

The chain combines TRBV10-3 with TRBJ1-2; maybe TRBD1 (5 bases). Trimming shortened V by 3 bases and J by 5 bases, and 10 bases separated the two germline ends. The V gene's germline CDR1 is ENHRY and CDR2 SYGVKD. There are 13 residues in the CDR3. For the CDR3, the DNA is TGTGCCATCAGTGATGTGGGGGGGTATGGCTACACCTTC. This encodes CAISDVGGYGYTF.

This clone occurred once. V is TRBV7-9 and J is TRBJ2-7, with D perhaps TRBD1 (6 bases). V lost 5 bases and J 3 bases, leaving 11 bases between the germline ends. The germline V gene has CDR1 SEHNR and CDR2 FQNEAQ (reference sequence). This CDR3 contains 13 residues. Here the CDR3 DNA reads TGTGCCAGCAGCAAGGACAGTGGCTACGAGCAGTACTTC. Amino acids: CASSKDSGYEQYF.

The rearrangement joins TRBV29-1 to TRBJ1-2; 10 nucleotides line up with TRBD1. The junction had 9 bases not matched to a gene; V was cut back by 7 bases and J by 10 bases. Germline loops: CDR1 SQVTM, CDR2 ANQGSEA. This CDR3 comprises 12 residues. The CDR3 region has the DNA TGCAGCGCCGGGACAGGGGCTTTTGACTACACCTTC. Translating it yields CSAGTGAFDYTF. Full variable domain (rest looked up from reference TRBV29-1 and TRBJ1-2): SAVISQKPSRDICQRGTSLTIQCQVDSQVTMMFWYRQQPGQSLTLIATANQGSEATYESGFVIDKFPISRPNLTFSTLTVSNMSPEDSSIYLCSAGTGAFDYTFGSGTRLTVV.

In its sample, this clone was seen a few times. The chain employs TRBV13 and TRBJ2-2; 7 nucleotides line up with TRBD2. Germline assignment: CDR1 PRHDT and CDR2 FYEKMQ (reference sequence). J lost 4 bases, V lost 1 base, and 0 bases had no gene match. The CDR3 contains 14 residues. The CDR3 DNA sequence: TGTGCCAGCAGCTTAGCGGGGGGCACCGGGGAGCTGTTTTTT. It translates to CASSLAGGTGELFF.

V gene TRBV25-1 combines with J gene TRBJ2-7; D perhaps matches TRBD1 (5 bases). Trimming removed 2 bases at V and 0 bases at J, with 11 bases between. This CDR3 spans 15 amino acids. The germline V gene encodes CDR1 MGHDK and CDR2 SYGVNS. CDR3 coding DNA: TGTGCCAGCAGTGAACCCAGGGAATACTCCTACGAGCAGTACTTC. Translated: CASSEPREYSYEQYF.

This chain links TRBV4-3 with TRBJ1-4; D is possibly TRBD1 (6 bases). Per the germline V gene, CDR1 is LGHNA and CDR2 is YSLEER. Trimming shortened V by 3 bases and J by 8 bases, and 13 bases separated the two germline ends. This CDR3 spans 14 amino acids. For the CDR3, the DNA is TGCGCCAGCAGCCAGAACAGGGTTGCAGAAAAACTGTTTTTT. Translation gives CASSQNRVAEKLFF.

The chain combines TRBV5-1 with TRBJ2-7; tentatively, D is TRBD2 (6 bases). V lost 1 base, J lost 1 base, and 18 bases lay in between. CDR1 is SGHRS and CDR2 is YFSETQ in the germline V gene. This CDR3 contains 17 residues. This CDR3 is CASSLNVGGVKSYEQYF. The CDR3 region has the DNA TGCGCCAGCAGCTTGAACGTGGGAGGTGTGAAGTCCTACGAGCAGTACTTC.

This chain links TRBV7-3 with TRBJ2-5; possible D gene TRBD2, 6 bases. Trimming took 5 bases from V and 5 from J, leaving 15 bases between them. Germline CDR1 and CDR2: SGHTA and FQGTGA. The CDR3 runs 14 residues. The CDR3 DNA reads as TGTGCCAGCAGCCCCGGGGGTGTGTACGAGACCCAGTACTTC. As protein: CASSPGGVYETQYF.

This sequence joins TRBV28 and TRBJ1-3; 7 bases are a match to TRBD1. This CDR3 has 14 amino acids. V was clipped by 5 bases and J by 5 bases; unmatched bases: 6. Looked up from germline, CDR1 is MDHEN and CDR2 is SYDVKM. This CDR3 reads CASSPIRGRNTIYF. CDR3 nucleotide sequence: TGTGCCAGCAGTCCCATCAGGGGGAGAAACACCATATATTTT.

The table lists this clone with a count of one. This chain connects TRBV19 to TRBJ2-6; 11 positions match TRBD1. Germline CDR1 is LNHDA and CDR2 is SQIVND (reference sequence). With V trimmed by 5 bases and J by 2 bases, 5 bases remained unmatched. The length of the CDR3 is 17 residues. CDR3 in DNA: TGTGCCAGTAGTGGTAGGACAGGGGGCACTGGGGCCAACGTCCTGACTTTC. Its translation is CASSGRTGGTGANVLTF.

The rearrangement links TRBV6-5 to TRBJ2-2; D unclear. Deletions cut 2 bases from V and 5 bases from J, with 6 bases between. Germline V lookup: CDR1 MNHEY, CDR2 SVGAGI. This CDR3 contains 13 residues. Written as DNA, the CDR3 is TGTGCCAGCAGTTACCCCGTTACCGGGGAGCTGTTTTTT. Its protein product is CASSYPVTGELFF.

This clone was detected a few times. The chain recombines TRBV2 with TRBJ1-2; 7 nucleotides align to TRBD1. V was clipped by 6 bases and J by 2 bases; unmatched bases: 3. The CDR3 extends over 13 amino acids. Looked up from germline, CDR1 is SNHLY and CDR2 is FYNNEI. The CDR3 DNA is TGTGCCAGCAGGTCGACAGGGAACTATGGCTACACCTTC. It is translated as CASRSTGNYGYTF.